This is a list of T cell receptor beta chains from one sample in a study of T cells in Graves' hyperthyroidism and ophthalmopathy. Each CDR3 protein gets one entry after TCRdb re-called the multiplex PCR reads with MiXCR. The sample contains 380,000 or so distinct CDR3 sequences, approximately 13% of which appear only once. Sequencing was done on a sample of blood. The origin of the receptors is a woman in her twenties or thirties with Graves' hyperthyroidism. Both conserved end residues are part of each CDR3. A D gene is named only where the DNA matches it firmly. The size field is filled for only some rows; it gives once, few, many or a size class.

CDR3 length	V gene	D gene	clone size	J gene	CDR3 DNA	CDR3 protein
13	TRBV20-1	NA	few	TRBJ2-1	TGCAGTGCCAGGCGGGTTATCAGCAATGAGCAGTTCTTC	CSARRVISNEQFF
13	TRBV28	NA	many	TRBJ2-3	TGTCCTTCCCATGGGACGGGCACAGATACGCAGTATTTT	CPSHGTGTDTQYF
14	TRBV20-1	NA	NA	TRBJ2-5	TGCAGTGCTAGAGATCCGCAGGGACCAGAGACCCAGTACTTC	CSARDPQGPETQYF
12	TRBV2	TRBD1	many	TRBJ1-1	TGTGCCAGCAGTATACAGGGGGCTGGGGCTTTCTTT	CASSIQGAGAFF
14	TRBV20-1	TRBD2	NA	TRBJ2-5	TGCAGTGCTGCTAGCGGGGAGGGGGGAGAGACCCAGTACTTC	CSAASGEGGETQYF
14	TRBV19	NA	NA	TRBJ1-3	TGTGCCAGTAGTACGACCGGACCTGGAAACACCATGTATTTT	CASSTTGPGNTMYF
12	TRBV4-1	NA	few	TRBJ1-1	TGCGCCAGCAGCCAACTGGACACTGAAGCTTTCTTT	CASSQLDTEAFF
12	TRBV19	NA	many	TRBJ1-1	TGTGCCAGTGCATATCCTAACACTGAAGCTTTCTTT	CASAYPNTEAFF
12	TRBV20-1	NA	many	TRBJ2-7	TGCAGTGTATCCCCTCCGGAATACGAGCAGTACTTC	CSVSPPEYEQYF
14	TRBV12-3/TRBV12-4	TRBD1	many	TRBJ2-5	TGTGCCAGCAGACCCGGACAGGGATTCGAGACCCAGTACTTC	CASRPGQGFETQYF